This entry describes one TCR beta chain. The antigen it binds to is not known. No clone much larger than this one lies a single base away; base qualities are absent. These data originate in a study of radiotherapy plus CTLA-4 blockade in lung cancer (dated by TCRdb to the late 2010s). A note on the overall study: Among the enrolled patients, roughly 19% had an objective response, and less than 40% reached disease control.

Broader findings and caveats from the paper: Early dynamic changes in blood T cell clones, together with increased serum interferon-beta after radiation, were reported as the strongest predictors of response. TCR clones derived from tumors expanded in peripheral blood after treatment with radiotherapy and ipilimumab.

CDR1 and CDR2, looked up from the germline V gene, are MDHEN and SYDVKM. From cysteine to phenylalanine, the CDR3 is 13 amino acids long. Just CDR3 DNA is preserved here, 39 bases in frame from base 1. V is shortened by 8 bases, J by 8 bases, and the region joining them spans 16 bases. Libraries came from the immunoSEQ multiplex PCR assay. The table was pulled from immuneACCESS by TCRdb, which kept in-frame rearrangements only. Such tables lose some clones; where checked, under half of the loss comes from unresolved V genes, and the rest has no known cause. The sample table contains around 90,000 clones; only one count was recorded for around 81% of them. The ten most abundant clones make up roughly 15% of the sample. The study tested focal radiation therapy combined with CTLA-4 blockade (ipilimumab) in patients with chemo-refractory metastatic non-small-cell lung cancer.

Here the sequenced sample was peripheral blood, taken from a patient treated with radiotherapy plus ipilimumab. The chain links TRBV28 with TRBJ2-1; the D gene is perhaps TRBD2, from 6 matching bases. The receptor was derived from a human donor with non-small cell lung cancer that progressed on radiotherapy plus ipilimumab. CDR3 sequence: CASATLGTHEQFF. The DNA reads TGTGCCAGCGCTACCCTTGGGACTCATGAGCAGTTCTTC.